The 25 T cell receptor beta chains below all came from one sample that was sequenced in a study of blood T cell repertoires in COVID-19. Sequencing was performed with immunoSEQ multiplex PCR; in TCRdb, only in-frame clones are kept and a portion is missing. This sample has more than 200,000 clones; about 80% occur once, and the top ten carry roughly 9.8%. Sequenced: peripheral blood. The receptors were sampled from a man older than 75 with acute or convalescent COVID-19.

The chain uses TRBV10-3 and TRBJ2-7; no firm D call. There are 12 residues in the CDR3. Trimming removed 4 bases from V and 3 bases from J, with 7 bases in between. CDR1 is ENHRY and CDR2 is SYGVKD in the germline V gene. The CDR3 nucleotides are TGTGCCATCAGTGCACAAGACTACGAGCAGTACTTC. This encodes CAISAQDYEQYF.

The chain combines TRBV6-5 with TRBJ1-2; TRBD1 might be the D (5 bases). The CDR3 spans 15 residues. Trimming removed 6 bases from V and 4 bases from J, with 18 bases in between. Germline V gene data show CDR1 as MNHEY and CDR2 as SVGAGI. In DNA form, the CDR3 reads TGTGCCAGCAGACCTACCTCAGACAGAACCTATGGCTACACCTTC. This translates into CASRPTSDRTYGYTF.

The CDR3, as DNA: TGTGCCAGCAGTCCAGGACAGCGCTCCTACAATGAGCAGTTCTTC. Encoded protein: CASSPGQRSYNEQFF. This chain joins TRBV11-2 and TRBJ2-1; possibly TRBD1 for D (6 bases). The germline V gene has CDR1 SGHAT and CDR2 FQNNGV. This CDR3 region has 15 residues. Trimming removed 6 bases at V and 0 bases at J, with 12 bases between.

CDR3 sequence: CASSFTGNTEAFF. In DNA, the CDR3 is TGTGCCAGCAGTTTCACAGGGAACACTGAAGCTTTCTTT. The gene calls are TRBV12-3 or TRBV12-4 and TRBJ1-1; tentative D call: TRBD1 (5 bases). The CDR3 spans 13 residues. V lost 3 bases, J lost 1 base, and 6 bases lay in between.

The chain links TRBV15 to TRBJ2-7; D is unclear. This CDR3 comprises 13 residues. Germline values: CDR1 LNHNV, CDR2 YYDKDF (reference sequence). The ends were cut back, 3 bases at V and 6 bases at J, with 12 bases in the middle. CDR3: CATSRVAGSEQYF. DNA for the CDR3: TGTGCCACCAGCAGGGTGGCAGGTAGCGAGCAGTACTTC.

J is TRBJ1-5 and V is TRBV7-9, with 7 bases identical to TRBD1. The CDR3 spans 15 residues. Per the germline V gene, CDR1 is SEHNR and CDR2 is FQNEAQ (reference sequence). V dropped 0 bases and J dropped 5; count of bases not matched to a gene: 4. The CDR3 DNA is TGTGCCAGCAGCTTAGCGGGACAGACCGATCAGCCCCAGCATTTT. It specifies CASSLAGQTDQPQHF.

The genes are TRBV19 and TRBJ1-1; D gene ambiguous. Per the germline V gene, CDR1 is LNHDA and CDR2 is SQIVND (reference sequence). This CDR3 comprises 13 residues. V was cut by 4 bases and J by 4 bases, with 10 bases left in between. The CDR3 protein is CASSKGRGTEAFF. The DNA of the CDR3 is TGTGCCAGTAGTAAGGGTCGGGGCACTGAAGCTTTCTTT.

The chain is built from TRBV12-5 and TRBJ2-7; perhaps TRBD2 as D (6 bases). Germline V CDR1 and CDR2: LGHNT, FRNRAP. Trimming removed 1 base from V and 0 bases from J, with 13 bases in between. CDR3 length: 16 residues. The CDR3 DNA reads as TGTGCTAGTGGTTTGGCCCCGGGGGTTGGCTCCTACGAGCAGTACTTC. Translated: CASGLAPGVGSYEQYF.

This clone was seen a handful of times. The CDR3 is CASSFRDRAGYTF. CDR3 in DNA: TGTGCCAGCAGCTTCCGGGACAGGGCTGGCTACACCTTC. The chain employs TRBV13 and TRBJ1-2; 9 nucleotides agree with TRBD1. V shed 3 bases, J shed 7 bases, and the junction held 3 bases outside the gene matches. The germline CDR1 and CDR2 sequences are PRHDT and FYEKMQ (reference sequence). The CDR3 has 13 amino acids.

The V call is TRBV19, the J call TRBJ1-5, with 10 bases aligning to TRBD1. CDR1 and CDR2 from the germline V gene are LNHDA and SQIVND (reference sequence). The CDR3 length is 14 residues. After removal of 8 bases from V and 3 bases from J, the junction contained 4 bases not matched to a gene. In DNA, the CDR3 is TGTGCCAGTGCCGGGACAGGGGTCAATCAGCCCCAGCATTTT. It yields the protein CASAGTGVNQPQHF.

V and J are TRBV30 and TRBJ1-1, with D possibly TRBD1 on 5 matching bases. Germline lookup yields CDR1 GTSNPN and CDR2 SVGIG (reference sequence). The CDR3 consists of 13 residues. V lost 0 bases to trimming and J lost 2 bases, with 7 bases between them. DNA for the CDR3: TGTGCCTGGAGTGTGGGGCCCAACACTGAAGCTTTCTTT. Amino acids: CAWSVGPNTEAFF.

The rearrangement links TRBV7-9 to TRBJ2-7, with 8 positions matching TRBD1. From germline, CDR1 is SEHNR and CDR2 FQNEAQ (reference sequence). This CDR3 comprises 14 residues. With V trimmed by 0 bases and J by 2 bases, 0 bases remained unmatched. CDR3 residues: CASSLAGQAYEQYF. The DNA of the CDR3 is TGTGCCAGCAGCTTAGCGGGACAGGCCTACGAGCAGTACTTC.

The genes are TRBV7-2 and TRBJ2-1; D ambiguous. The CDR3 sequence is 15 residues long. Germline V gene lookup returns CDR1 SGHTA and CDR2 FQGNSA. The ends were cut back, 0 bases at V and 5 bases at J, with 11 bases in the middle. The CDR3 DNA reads TGTGCCAGCAGCTTAGCCGTGGCTTTAAACAATGAGCAGTTCTTC. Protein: CASSLAVALNNEQFF.

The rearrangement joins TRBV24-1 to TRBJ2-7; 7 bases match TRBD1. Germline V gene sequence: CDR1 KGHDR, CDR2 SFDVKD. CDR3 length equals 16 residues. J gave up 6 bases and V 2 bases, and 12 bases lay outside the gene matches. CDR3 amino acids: CATSDSRTGTWGEQYF. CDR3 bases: TGTGCCACCAGTGATTCTCGGACAGGCACATGGGGCGAGCAGTACTTC.

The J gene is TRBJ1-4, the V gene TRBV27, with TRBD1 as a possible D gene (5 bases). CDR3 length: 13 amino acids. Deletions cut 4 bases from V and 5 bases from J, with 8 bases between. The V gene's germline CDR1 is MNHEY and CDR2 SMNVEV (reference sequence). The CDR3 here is CASSSGGNEKLFF. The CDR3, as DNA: TGTGCCAGCAGTTCTGGGGGGAATGAAAAACTGTTTTTT.

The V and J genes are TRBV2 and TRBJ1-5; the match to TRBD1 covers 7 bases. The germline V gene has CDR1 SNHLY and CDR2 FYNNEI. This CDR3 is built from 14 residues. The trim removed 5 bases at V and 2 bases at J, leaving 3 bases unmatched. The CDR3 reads CASSRTGRNQPQHF. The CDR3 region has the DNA TGTGCCAGCAGTCGGACAGGTCGCAATCAGCCCCAGCATTTT.

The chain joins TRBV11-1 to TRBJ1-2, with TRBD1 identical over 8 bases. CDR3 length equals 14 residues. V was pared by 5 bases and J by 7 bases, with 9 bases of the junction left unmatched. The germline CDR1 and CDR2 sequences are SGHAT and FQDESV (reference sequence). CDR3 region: CASSPGQGAGGYTF. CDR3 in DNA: TGTGCCAGCAGCCCCGGGCAGGGGGCAGGTGGCTACACCTTC.

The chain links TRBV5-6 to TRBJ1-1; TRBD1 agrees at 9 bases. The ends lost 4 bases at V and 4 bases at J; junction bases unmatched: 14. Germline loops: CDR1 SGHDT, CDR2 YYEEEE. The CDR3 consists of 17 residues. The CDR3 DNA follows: TGTGCCAGCAGCGTCGGGACAGGGAGAACTGCAGGCACTGAAGCTTTCTTT. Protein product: CASSVGTGRTAGTEAFF.

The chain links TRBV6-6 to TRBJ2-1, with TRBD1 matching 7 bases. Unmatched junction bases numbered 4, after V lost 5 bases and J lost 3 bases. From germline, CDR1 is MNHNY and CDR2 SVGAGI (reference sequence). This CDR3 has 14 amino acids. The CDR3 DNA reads TGTGCCAGCAGTCTGGACAGGATCTACAATGAGCAGTTCTTC. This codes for CASSLDRIYNEQFF.

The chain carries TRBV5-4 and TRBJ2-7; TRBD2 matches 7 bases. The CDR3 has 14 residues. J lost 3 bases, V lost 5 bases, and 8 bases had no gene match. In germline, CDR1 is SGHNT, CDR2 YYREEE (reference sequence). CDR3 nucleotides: TGTGCCAGCAGTTGGGGGGGGACGTACTACGAGCAGTACTTC. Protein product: CASSWGGTYYEQYF.

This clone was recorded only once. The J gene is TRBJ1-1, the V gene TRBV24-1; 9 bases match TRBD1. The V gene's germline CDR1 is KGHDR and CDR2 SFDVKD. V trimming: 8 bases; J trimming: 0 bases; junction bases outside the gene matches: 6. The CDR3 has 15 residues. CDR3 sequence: CATKGQGNMNTEAFF. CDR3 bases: TGTGCCACCAAGGGACAGGGCAACATGAACACTGAAGCTTTCTTT.

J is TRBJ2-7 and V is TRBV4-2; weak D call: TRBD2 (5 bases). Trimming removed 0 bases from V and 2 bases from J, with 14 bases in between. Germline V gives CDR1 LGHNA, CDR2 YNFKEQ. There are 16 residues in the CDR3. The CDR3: CASSQDPSGSTYEQYF. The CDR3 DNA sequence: TGTGCCAGCAGCCAAGATCCGAGCGGAAGTACCTACGAGCAGTACTTC.

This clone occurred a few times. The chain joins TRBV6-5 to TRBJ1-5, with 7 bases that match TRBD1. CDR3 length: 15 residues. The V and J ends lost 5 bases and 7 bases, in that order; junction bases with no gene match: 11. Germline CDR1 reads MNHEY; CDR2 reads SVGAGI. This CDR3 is CASSPSQGGWQPQHF. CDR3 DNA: TGTGCCAGCAGTCCCAGTCAGGGGGGATGGCAGCCCCAGCATTTT.

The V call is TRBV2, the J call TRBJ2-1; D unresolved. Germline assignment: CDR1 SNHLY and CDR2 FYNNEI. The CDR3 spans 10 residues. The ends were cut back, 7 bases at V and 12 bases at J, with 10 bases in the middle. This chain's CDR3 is CASKTLVQFF. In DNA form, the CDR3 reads TGTGCCAGCAAAACATTGGTGCAGTTCTTC.

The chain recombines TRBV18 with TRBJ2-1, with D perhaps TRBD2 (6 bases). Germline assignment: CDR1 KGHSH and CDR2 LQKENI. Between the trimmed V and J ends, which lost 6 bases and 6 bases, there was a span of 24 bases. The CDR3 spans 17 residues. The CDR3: CASSVLGGGTRGNEQFF. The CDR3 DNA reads TGTGCCAGCTCCGTGCTGGGGGGAGGCACCCGGGGCAATGAGCAGTTCTTC.